The clone carrying this TCR beta chain showed up just a few times. The CDR3 runs 15 residues. Trimming removed 3 bases from V and 2 bases from J; junction bases left unmatched: 6. Germline values: CDR1 SGDLS, CDR2 YYNGEE. This entry belongs to a study of beta chain features in type 1 diabetes. As every portion of the isolated RNA was reverse transcribed, the sequencing read expressed TCRB transcripts. Using immunoSEQ multiplex PCR, the repertoire was profiled, and TCRdb retains in-frame clones only, with some absent. The sample records about 900,000 clones, roughly 15% being singletons. What was sequenced was naive CD4+ T cells from blood. The source of this sequence is a woman younger than 35 in good health. The chain couples TRBV9 to TRBJ2-7; 9 bases are shared with TRBD2. The DNA for the CDR3 is TGTGCCAGCAGCGCATCTGGACTAGCGACCTACGAGCAGTACTTC. Translation gives CASSASGLATYEQYF.